Each of the 21 T cell receptor beta chains below was sequenced from the same sample in a study of OX40 agonist ivuxolimab in advanced cancers. The protocol was immunoSEQ multiplex PCR, while the TCRdb copy is restricted to in-frame clones and leaves out a portion. Seen here are around 49,000 clones, over 60% observed once, and the top ten hold 7.9%. The specimen was CD4+ or CD8+ T cells sorted from blood, collected in a trial of the OX40 agonist ivuxolimab. These receptors were taken from an adult with an advanced solid tumor such as melanoma, head and neck, liver or kidney cancer.

V is TRBV18 and J is TRBJ1-3; D ambiguous. The CDR3 is 16 residues long. CDR1 is KGHSH, CDR2 LQKENI, per germline. The V gene lost 4 bases and the J gene lost 4 bases, with 17 bases spanning the gap. CDR3 loop: CASSLPGAQHGNTIYF. The CDR3 DNA reads TGTGCCAGCTCACTCCCAGGAGCCCAGCACGGAAACACCATATATTTT.

The V call is TRBV4-1, the J call TRBJ1-2, with unresolved D. The V end lost 4 bases, the J end lost 3 bases, and 12 bases lay between the germline ends. CDR3 length: 14 residues. Germline values: CDR1 MGHRA, CDR2 YSYEKL. The CDR3 loop is CASSPRRTDYGYTF. DNA of the CDR3: TGCGCCAGCAGCCCCCGCCGGACGGACTATGGCTACACCTTC.

The chain couples TRBV12-2 to TRBJ2-7; whether TRBD2, the table's D call, matches the DNA was not checked. TRBV12-2 is an annotated pseudogene. The CDR3 totals 15 residues. CDR3 nucleotide sequence: TGTGCAAGTCGAAACGGGACTAGCGGGAGAAACGAGCAGTACTTC. This gives the protein CASRNGTSGRNEQYF.

The chain combines TRBV27 with TRBJ2-1; TRBD2 aligns across 7 bases. The CDR3 contains 12 residues. Per germline, CDR1 MNHEY and CDR2 SMNVEV (reference sequence). Trimming at V came to 4 bases and at J to 14 bases, leaving 8 bases not matched to a gene. The CDR3 DNA reads TGTGCCAGCAGTTCGTATAGGGCGGGGGAGTTCTTC. Translation: CASSSYRAGEFF.

The V call is TRBV18, the J call TRBJ2-7; 10 nucleotides line up with TRBD2. V trimming: 2 bases; J trimming: 6 bases; junction bases outside the gene matches: 7. The germline V gene has CDR1 KGHSH and CDR2 LQKENI. This CDR3 comprises 15 residues. This chain's CDR3 is CASSPGLAGAVEQYF. The CDR3 nucleotides read TGTGCCAGCTCACCAGGCCTAGCGGGAGCAGTCGAGCAGTACTTC.

The chain uses TRBV11-1 and TRBJ1-1, with D maybe TRBD1 (6 bases). The CDR3 loop spans 14 amino acids. Germline V CDR1 and CDR2: SGHAT, FQDESV (reference sequence). The V end was cut by 5 bases, the J end by 1 base, with 11 bases between. The CDR3 spells CASSLGGRNTEAFF. The CDR3, as DNA: TGTGCCAGCAGCCTAGGGGGGAGGAACACTGAAGCTTTCTTT.

The V call is TRBV7-9, the J call TRBJ1-1; 11 positions match TRBD1. There are 14 residues in the CDR3. Trimming took 5 bases from V and 6 from J; bases not matched to a gene: 5. CDR1 and CDR2 (germline): SEHNR, FQNEAQ (reference sequence). Here the CDR3 DNA reads TGTGCCAGCAGCCCGGGACAGGGGGACGCTGAAGCTTTCTTT. Protein product: CASSPGQGDAEAFF.

About this clone: A much larger clone differs from this one at a single base, so this may be a read error. V and J are TRBV2 and TRBJ1-1; perhaps TRBD1 as D (5 bases). Looked up from germline, CDR1 is SNHLY and CDR2 is FYNNEI. The length of the CDR3 is 13 residues. The CDR3 spells CASRTGVGTETFF. CDR3 in DNA: TGTGCCAGCAGGACGGGGGTCGGCACTGAAACTTTCTTT.

V gene TRBV2 combines with J gene TRBJ2-4; 10 positions agree with TRBD2. This CDR3 is built from 16 residues. V gave up 6 bases and J gave up 0 bases; unmatched junction bases: 5. Germline values: CDR1 SNHLY, CDR2 FYNNEI. CDR3 residues: CASSQLAGIAKNIQYF. The CDR3, as DNA: TGTGCCAGCAGCCAACTAGCGGGAATAGCCAAAAACATTCAGTACTTC.

The chain is built from TRBV7-9 and TRBJ2-3; 14 nucleotides align to TRBD2. This CDR3 is built from 15 residues. CDR1 is SEHNR and CDR2 is FQNEAQ in the germline V gene (reference sequence). After removal of 7 bases from V and 4 bases from J, the junction contained 4 bases not matched to a gene. The CDR3 spells CASTRLAGGADTQYF. CDR3 nucleotides: TGTGCCAGCACCCGACTAGCGGGAGGGGCAGATACGCAGTATTTT. Complete variable domain (other parts from reference TRBV7-9 and TRBJ2-3): DTGVSQNPRHKITKRGQNVTFRCDPISEHNRLYWYRQTLGQGPEFLTYFQNEAQLEKSRLLSDRFSAERPKGSFSTLEIQRTEQGDSAMYLCASTRLAGGADTQYFGPGTRLTVL.

CDR3 DNA sequence: TGCGCCAGCAGCCAAGATCACCGGGTGACAGTGGCCGGGGAGCTGTTTTTT. Protein: CASSQDHRVTVAGELFF. The chain joins TRBV4-3 to TRBJ2-2; maybe TRBD1 (5 bases). The CDR3 is 17 amino acids. Germline V gene lookup returns CDR1 LGHNA and CDR2 YSLEER. V was trimmed by 0 bases and J by 6 bases, leaving 17 bases between them.

This clone is termed medium-sized. This chain joins TRBV5-1 and TRBJ1-2, with D unclear. Germline CDR1 is SGHRS and CDR2 is YFSETQ. The CDR3 is 13 residues long. Trimming left V 0 bases short and J 4 bases short, with 7 bases between. CDR3 nucleotide sequence: TGCGCCAGCAGCTTGGGGCAGCGCTATGGCTACACCTTC. Its protein product is CASSLGQRYGYTF.

The chain joins TRBV5-1 to TRBJ2-1, with 11 bases identical to TRBD2. Germline loops: CDR1 SGHRS, CDR2 YFSETQ. V trimming: 0 bases; J trimming: 7 bases; junction bases outside the gene matches: 18. The CDR3 totals 20 residues. CDR3 sequence reads: CASSLAGTGSGLAALNEQFF. The CDR3 DNA reads as TGCGCCAGCAGCTTGGCCGGGACAGGGTCGGGACTAGCGGCCCTTAATGAGCAGTTCTTC.

The chain joins TRBV28 to TRBJ2-1; 14 nucleotides agree with TRBD2. This CDR3 comprises 14 residues. Germline assignment: CDR1 MDHEN and CDR2 SYDVKM. The V gene end was trimmed by 5 bases and the J gene end by 7 bases; junction bases not matched to a gene: 1. The CDR3 spells CASSRTSGRNEQFF. The CDR3 coding sequence is TGTGCCAGCAGTCGGACTAGCGGGAGGAATGAGCAGTTCTTC.

The chain recombines TRBV5-1 with TRBJ1-2; tentative D call: TRBD1 (5 bases). From germline, CDR1 is SGHRS and CDR2 YFSETQ. The CDR3 runs to 15 residues. Trimming removed 0 bases from V and 6 bases from J, with 15 bases in between. The CDR3 region has the DNA TGCGCCAGCAGCTTGGAAGGGGATCGTTTAAATGGCTACACCTTC. Translating gives CASSLEGDRLNGYTF. Variable domain in full (rest from reference TRBV5-1 and TRBJ1-2): KAGVTQTPRYLIKTRGQQVTLSCSPISGHRSVSWYQQTPGQGLQFLFEYFSETQRNKGNFPGRFSGRQFSNSRSEMNVSTLELGDSALYLCASSLEGDRLNGYTFGSGTRLTVV.

This clone was seen a few times. This chain links TRBV6-4 with TRBJ2-5; TRBD2 matches 8 bases. The junction had 6 bases not matched to a gene; V was cut back by 2 bases and J by 7 bases. The germline CDR1 and CDR2 sequences are MRHNA and SNTAGT. This CDR3 is 14 amino acids long. The chain's CDR3 is CASSDGTRMGTQYF. The DNA of the CDR3 is TGTGCCAGCAGTGACGGGACTAGGATGGGGACCCAGTACTTC.

The V call is TRBV5-6, the J call TRBJ2-5; 9 bases line up with TRBD2. Germline V lookup: CDR1 SGHDT, CDR2 YYEEEE. V was pared by 1 base and J by 2 bases, with 0 bases of the junction left unmatched. This CDR3 comprises 14 residues. CDR3 region: CASSLTSGQETQYF. In DNA, the CDR3 is TGTGCCAGCAGCTTGACTAGCGGGCAAGAGACCCAGTACTTC. The whole variable domain, filled in from reference TRBV5-6 and TRBJ2-5, reads DAGVTQSPTHLIKTRGQQVTLRCSPKSGHDTVSWYQQALGQGPQFIFQYYEEEERQRGNFPDRFSGHQFPNYSSELNVNALLLGDSALYLCASSLTSGQETQYFGPGTRLLVL.

The J gene is TRBJ2-5, the V gene TRBV10-1; D remains unclear. From germline, CDR1 is WNHNN and CDR2 SYGVQD (reference sequence). V lost 0 bases and J 4 bases, leaving 12 bases between the germline ends. CDR3 size: 15 residues. The CDR3 spells CASSESGSESETQYF. CDR3 nucleotides: TGCGCCAGCAGTGAGTCGGGTTCGGAGTCAGAGACCCAGTACTTC.

The CDR3 here is CASSGVAGDEETQYF. CDR3 nucleotides: TGTGCCAGCAGTGGAGTAGCGGGAGATGAAGAGACCCAGTACTTC. The V gene is TRBV2, the J gene TRBJ2-5; 9 positions agree with TRBD2. The CDR3 spans 15 residues. Germline assignment: CDR1 SNHLY and CDR2 FYNNEI. V trimming: 4 bases; J trimming: 3 bases; junction bases outside the gene matches: 6.

V usage is TRBV27 and J usage is TRBJ2-7; D is perhaps TRBD1 (8 bases). Germline values: CDR1 MNHEY, CDR2 SMNVEV (reference sequence). The length of the CDR3 is 15 residues. Trimming removed 3 bases at V and 7 bases at J, with 19 bases between. CDR3: CASSLSPAQGGEQYF. Here the CDR3 DNA reads TGTGCCAGCAGTTTGTCCCCGGCACAGGGGGGGGAGCAGTACTTC.

The J gene is TRBJ2-7, the V gene TRBV5-4; 11 bases line up with TRBD2. Germline assignment: CDR1 SGHNT and CDR2 YYREEE (reference sequence). This CDR3 is 16 amino acids long. V trimming: 1 base; J trimming: 7 bases; junction bases outside the gene matches: 10. The CDR3: CASSLLLAGGPLEQYF. The CDR3 coding sequence is TGTGCCAGCAGCTTGTTGTTAGCGGGAGGGCCGCTTGAGCAGTACTTC.